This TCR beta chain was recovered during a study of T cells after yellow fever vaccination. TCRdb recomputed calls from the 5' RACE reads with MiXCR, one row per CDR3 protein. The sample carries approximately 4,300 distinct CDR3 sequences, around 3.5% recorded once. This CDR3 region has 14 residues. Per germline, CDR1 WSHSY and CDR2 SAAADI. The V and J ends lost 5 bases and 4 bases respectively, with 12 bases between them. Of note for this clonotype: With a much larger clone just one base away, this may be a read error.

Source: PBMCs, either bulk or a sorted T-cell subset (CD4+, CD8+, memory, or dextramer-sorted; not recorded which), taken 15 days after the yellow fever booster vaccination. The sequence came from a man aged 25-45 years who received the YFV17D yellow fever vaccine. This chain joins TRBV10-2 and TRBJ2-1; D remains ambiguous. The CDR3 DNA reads TGCGCCAGCAGTAATTTCCTGATGTACAATGAGCAGTTCTTC. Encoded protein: CASSNFLMYNEQFF.